The clone carrying this T cell receptor beta chain was recorded once. Antigen unknown. The repertoire was sequenced with immunoSEQ multiplex PCR; TCRdb's copy has only in-frame clones and lacks some. The table records under 150,000 clones, more than 75% of them present only once. This specimen comes from a study of identifying expanded T cells in peripheral blood. Broader study findings: Clone count variance between approximately two-week samples rose with total template count.

Healthy donors had no documented immune events, such as infections, while sampled. Germline values: CDR1 MDHEN, CDR2 SYDVKM. The V end lost 4 bases, the J end lost 6 bases, and 16 bases lay between the germline ends. The CDR3 is 15 amino acids. Sequencing used blood. This TCR derives from a person aged 18 to 75 in good health. V and J are TRBV28 and TRBJ1-5; tentatively, D is TRBD1 (6 bases). CDR3 sequence (DNA): TGTGCCAGCAGTTCGGGCAGGGGTTATGCTCAGCCCCAGCATTTT. This gives the protein CASSSGRGYAQPQHF.